This entry describes one TCR beta chain. This sample is part of a study of blood T cell repertoires in COVID-19. Repertoires were generated with immunoSEQ multiplex PCR, while TCRdb's copy carries only in-frame clones and drops some. Of about 130,000 clones in the sample, around 87% were seen once. This CDR3 region has 16 residues. CDR1 KGHSH and CDR2 LQKENI come from the germline V gene. The V segment lost 3 bases and the J segment 7 bases; nucleotides outside the gene matches: 7. The sequence came from a woman aged 55 to 70 with acute or convalescent COVID-19. Specimen: peripheral blood. The rearrangement joins TRBV18 to TRBJ2-2; 11 bases are shared with TRBD2. The CDR3 sequence: CASSPITSGSFGELFF. Written as DNA, the CDR3 is TGTGCCAGCTCACCCATCACTAGCGGGAGTTTCGGGGAGCTGTTTTTT.